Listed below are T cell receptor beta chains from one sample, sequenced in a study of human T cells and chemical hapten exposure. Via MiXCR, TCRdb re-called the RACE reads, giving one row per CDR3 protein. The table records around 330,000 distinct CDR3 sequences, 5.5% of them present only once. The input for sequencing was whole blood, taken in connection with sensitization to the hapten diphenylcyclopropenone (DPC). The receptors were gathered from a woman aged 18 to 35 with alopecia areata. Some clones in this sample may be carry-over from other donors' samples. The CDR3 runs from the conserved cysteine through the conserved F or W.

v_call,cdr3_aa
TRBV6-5,CASKRQTYDSGANVLTF
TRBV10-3,CAISPGTASNQPQHF
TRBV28,CAGRDTDSNQPQHF
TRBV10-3,CAIGIDRSMNTEAFF
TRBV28,CASMRREDNSPLHF
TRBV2,CASVRDRDLGEQYF
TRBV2,CASKGLANGNAYQETQYF
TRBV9,CASTPHEGPITGELFF
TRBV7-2,CASSLVTTDTQYF
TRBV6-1,CASSPQMDRGAGYTF
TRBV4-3,CASSQSTLGLLAKNIQYF
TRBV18,CASSPRSGEEKLFF
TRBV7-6,CASSLRGGEAFF
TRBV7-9,CAAGQGVGTEAFF